The 20 T cell receptor beta chains in this list originate from one sample, sequenced in a study of blood T cell repertoires in COVID-19. This table comes from immunoSEQ multiplex PCR, and its TCRdb copy is limited to in-frame clones, with some not included. Of about 190,000 clones listed, 87% were seen once; the top ten hold around 1%. Sequenced sample: peripheral blood. The receptors originated from a woman aged 18-29 years who had recovered from COVID-19.

V and J are TRBV2 and TRBJ1-2; possible D gene TRBD1, 5 bases. The CDR3 length is 14 residues. Between the trimmed V and J ends, which lost 4 bases and 4 bases, there was a span of 13 bases. Germline V lookup: CDR1 SNHLY, CDR2 FYNNEI. DNA for the CDR3: TGTGCCAGCAGTGGTTTCCAGGGCAGCTATGGCTACACCTTC. Translation gives CASSGFQGSYGYTF.

The rearrangement links TRBV5-6 to TRBJ2-1; unclear D gene. The CDR3 covers 13 residues. V was clipped by 2 bases and J by 6 bases, with 9 bases between them. Germline loops: CDR1 SGHDT, CDR2 YYEEEE. For the CDR3, the DNA is TGTGCCAGCAGCTTACCGGGTATCAATGAGCAGTTCTTC. Translation: CASSLPGINEQFF.

The chain combines TRBV11-2 with TRBJ2-3, with 10 nucleotides matching TRBD2. This CDR3 has 15 residues. Per germline, CDR1 SGHAT and CDR2 FQNNGV. Trimming took 6 bases from V and 5 from J; bases not matched to a gene: 8. The CDR3 sequence: CASSLIGTSEDTQYF. CDR3 DNA sequence: TGTGCCAGCAGTCTCATTGGGACTAGCGAAGATACGCAGTATTTT.

This chain uses TRBV18 with TRBJ2-7; 8 bases map to TRBD2. Germline lookup yields CDR1 KGHSH and CDR2 LQKENI. V was clipped by 1 base and J by 5 bases; unmatched bases: 4. The CDR3 is 14 residues long. The CDR3 nucleotides are TGTGCCAGCTCACCACGCCGGGGGGGCCACGAGCAGTACGTC. As protein: CASSPRRGGHEQYV.

The CDR3 spells CAYQTENNSPLHF. As DNA, the CDR3 is TGTGCCTACCAGACAGAAAATAATTCACCCCTCCACTTT. This rearrangement joins TRBV30 to TRBJ1-6; tentative D call: TRBD1 (5 bases). Germline assignment: CDR1 GTSNPN and CDR2 SVGIG (reference sequence). Trimming stripped 7 bases from V and 5 bases from J, with 12 bases between. There are 13 residues in the CDR3.

This chain connects TRBV19 to TRBJ2-1; D might be TRBD2 (6 bases). The length of the CDR3 is 14 residues. Germline CDR1 is LNHDA and CDR2 is SQIVND (reference sequence). Trimming removed 6 bases at V and 4 bases at J, with 13 bases between. CDR3 bases: TGTGCCAGTAGCCCCCTCCGGGGGTACAATGAGCAGTTCTTC. Translated, it gives CASSPLRGYNEQFF.

The CDR3 DNA is TGTGCCAGCAGCTTCCAGGGCAGCTTCTCTGGAAACACCATATATTTT. Translated, it gives CASSFQGSFSGNTIYF. This chain connects TRBV11-2 to TRBJ1-3; D may be TRBD1 (5 bases). Germline CDR1 and CDR2: SGHAT and FQNNGV. V dropped 3 bases and J dropped 0 bases, with 12 bases sitting between them. This CDR3 spans 16 amino acids.

The chain carries TRBV2 and TRBJ1-6; 7 nucleotides match TRBD1. CDR3 length: 18 residues. With 4 bases clipped from V and 0 bases from J, the junction kept 9 bases outside the gene matches. The germline CDR1 and CDR2 sequences are SNHLY and FYNNEI. The CDR3 coding sequence is TGTGCCAGCAGTGCCTTAGAGGGGGCCAGCTCCTATAATTCACCCCTCCACTTT. The encoded protein is CASSALEGASSYNSPLHF.

The V call is TRBV7-2, the J call TRBJ1-2; no firm D call. Trimming removed 3 bases from V and 4 bases from J, with 15 bases in between. CDR1 and CDR2 from the germline V gene are SGHTA and FQGNSA. This CDR3 spans 15 amino acids. The CDR3 loop is CASSFRRETVYGYTF. The CDR3 DNA reads as TGTGCCAGCAGCTTTCGCCGAGAAACAGTCTATGGCTACACCTTC.

The J gene is TRBJ2-7, the V gene TRBV23-1; possibly TRBD2 for D (5 bases). TRBV23-1 is marked as an open reading frame, function uncertain. CDR3 size: 13 residues. The V gene lost 9 bases and the J gene lost 7 bases, with 19 bases spanning the gap. The DNA for the CDR3 is TGCGCCAGTCGAGGGTTAGATCCGGATGAGCAGTACGTC. Protein: CASRGLDPDEQYV.

This sequence joins TRBV19 and TRBJ2-7; the D gene is possibly TRBD2 (5 bases). The germline CDR1 and CDR2 sequences are LNHDA and SQIVND (reference sequence). The CDR3 contains 13 residues. V lost 5 bases and J lost 2, with 10 bases in between. CDR3 sequence (DNA): TGTGCCAGTAGTCCCGGAGCGGCCTACGAGCAGTACGTC. Residues: CASSPGAAYEQYV.

The chain links TRBV6-1 to TRBJ1-1; D gene ambiguous. Germline V gene sequence: CDR1 MNHNS, CDR2 SASEGT. There are 14 residues in the CDR3. Trimming removed 3 bases at V and 1 base at J, with 9 bases between. The CDR3 DNA reads as TGTGCCAGCAGTGACCTTGAGCGGAACACTGAAGCTTTCTTT. Translating it yields CASSDLERNTEAFF.

This chain links TRBV28 with TRBJ2-5, with TRBD2 as a possible D gene (6 bases). The V gene lost 6 bases and the J gene lost 2 bases, with 10 bases spanning the gap. CDR1 is MDHEN, CDR2 SYDVKM, per germline. This CDR3 contains 13 residues. CDR3 nucleotides: TGTGCCAGCAGCCTACGGGGGCAAGAGACCCAGTACTTC. Translation gives CASSLRGQETQYF. The whole variable domain, remainder taken from reference TRBV28 and TRBJ2-5, is DVKVTQSSRYLVKRTGEKVFLECVQDMDHENMFWYRQDPGLGLRLIYFSYDVKMKEKGDIPEGYSVSREKKERFSLILESASTNQTSMYLCASSLRGQETQYFGPGTRLLVL.

This chain uses TRBV7-2 with TRBJ1-1; unclear D gene. Trimming shortened V by 4 bases and J by 7 bases, and 13 bases separated the two germline ends. Per the germline V gene, CDR1 is SGHTA and CDR2 is FQGNSA. The CDR3 is 13 amino acids. The CDR3 DNA follows: TGTGCCAGCAGCTCCCGTGACACCCTTGAAGCTTTCTTT. This sequence encodes CASSSRDTLEAFF.

The rearrangement uses TRBV19 and TRBJ2-1, with 7 bases identical to TRBD2. CDR3 length equals 15 residues. The germline V gene encodes CDR1 LNHDA and CDR2 SQIVND (reference sequence). V shed 6 bases and J 7 bases; nucleotides not matched to a gene: 12. The CDR3, as DNA: TGTGCCAGTAGGTCGGGGCTCGGGACTATGAATGAGCAGTTCTTC. Protein sequence: CASRSGLGTMNEQFF.

The CDR3 spells CASSERGKETQYF. DNA of the CDR3: TGTGCCAGCAGTGAAAGGGGTAAAGAGACCCAGTACTTC. The V gene is TRBV2, the J gene TRBJ2-5; maybe TRBD1 (5 bases). The length of the CDR3 is 13 residues. The germline gives CDR1 SNHLY, CDR2 FYNNEI. Trimming shortened V by 2 bases and J by 3 bases, and 7 bases separated the two germline ends.

The CDR3 sequence: CASSLSTTGGSDTQYF. CDR3 DNA sequence: TGTGCCAGCAGCTTATCAACGACAGGGGGATCGGATACGCAGTATTTT. The gene calls are TRBV7-7 and TRBJ2-3, with TRBD1 matching over 9 bases. Germline V gene data show CDR1 as SSHAT and CDR2 as FNYEAQ (reference sequence). This CDR3 is built from 16 residues. The junction had 9 bases not matched to a gene; V was cut back by 2 bases and J by 6 bases.

The CDR3 DNA reads TGTGCCAGCAGTGGACTAGCGGCCTACGAGCAGTACGTC. This translates into CASSGLAAYEQYV. V gene TRBV2 combines with J gene TRBJ2-7, with 9 positions matching TRBD2. CDR3 length equals 13 residues. V shed 4 bases, J shed 2 bases, and the junction held 0 bases outside the gene matches. CDR1 is SNHLY and CDR2 is FYNNEI in the germline V gene.

CDR3 loop: CASSLTGHNNSPLHF. The CDR3 nucleotides are TGTGCCAGCAGCCTCACTGGACACAATAATTCACCCCTCCACTTT. The genes are TRBV21-1 and TRBJ1-6; the listed D gene, TRBD1, was not tested against the DNA. TRBV21-1 is given as a pseudogene. CDR3 length: 15 amino acids.

The V gene is TRBV28, the J gene TRBJ2-1; D remains ambiguous. CDR3 length: 12 amino acids. Between the trimmed V and J ends, which lost 1 base and 10 bases, there was a span of 8 bases. CDR1 and CDR2 from the germline V gene are MDHEN and SYDVKM. The CDR3 loop reads CASSLFELEQFF. CDR3 DNA sequence: TGTGCCAGCAGTTTATTTGAACTAGAGCAGTTCTTC.